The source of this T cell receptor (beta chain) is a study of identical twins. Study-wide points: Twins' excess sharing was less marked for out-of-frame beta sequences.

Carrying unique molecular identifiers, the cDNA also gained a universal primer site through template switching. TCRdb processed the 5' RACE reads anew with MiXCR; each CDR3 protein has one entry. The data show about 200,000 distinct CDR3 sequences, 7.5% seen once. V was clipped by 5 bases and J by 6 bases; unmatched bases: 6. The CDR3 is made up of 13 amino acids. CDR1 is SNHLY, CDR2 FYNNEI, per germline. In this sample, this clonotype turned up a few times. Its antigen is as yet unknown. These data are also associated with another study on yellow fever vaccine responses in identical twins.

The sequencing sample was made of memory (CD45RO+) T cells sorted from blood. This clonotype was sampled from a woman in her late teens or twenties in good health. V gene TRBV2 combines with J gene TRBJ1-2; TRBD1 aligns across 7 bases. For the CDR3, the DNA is TGTGCCAGCAGTACACAGGGGAAGGATGGCTACACCTTC. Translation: CASSTQGKDGYTF.